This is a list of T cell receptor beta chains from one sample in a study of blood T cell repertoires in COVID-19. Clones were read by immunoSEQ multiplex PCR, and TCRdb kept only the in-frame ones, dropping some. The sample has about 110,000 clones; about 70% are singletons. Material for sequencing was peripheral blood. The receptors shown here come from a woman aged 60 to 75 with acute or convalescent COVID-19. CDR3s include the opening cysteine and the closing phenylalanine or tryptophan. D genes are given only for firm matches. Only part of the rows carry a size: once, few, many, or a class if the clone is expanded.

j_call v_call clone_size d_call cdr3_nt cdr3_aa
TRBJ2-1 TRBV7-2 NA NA TGTGCCAGCAGCTCTTATATCAATGAGCAGTTCTTC CASSSYINEQFF
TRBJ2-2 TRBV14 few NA TGTGCCAGCAGCCAACAGGGGCCTGCGAACACCGGGGAGCTGTTTTTT CASSQQGPANTGELFF
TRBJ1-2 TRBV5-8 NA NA TGTGCCAGCAGCTTGGACAGGGAAGGCTACACCTTC CASSLDREGYTF
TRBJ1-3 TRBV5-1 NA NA TGCGCCAGCAGCCTAGCCGGGCAGAGCTCTGGAAACACCATATATTTT CASSLAGQSSGNTIYF
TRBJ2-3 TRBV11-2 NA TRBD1 TGTGCCAGCAGCTTAGGAAGAGGGGGGACAGGGGTCGATACGCAGTATTTT CASSLGRGGTGVDTQYF
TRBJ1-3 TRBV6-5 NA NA TGTGCCAGCAGTACGGGGGGGGTCACTGGAAACACCATATATTTT CASSTGGVTGNTIYF
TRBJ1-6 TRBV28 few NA TGTGCCAGCAAAGAGAGTTATAATTCACCCCTCCACTTT CASKESYNSPLHF
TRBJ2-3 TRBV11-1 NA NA TGTGCCAGCAGCTCGCGGGCCCAGTATAGCACAGATACGCAGTATTTT CASSSRAQYSTDTQYF
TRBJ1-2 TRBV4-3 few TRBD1 TGCGCCAGCAGCCTAGTAGACAGGGGGGCCTATGGCTACACCTTC CASSLVDRGAYGYTF
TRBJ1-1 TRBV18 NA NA TGTGCCAGCTCGACTGGAACTGAAGCTTTCTTT CASSTGTEAFF
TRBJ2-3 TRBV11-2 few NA TGTGCCAGCAGCTTACAGGGGAGTGCAGATACGCAGTATTTT CASSLQGSADTQYF
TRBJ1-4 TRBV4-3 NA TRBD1 TGCGCCAGCAGCCCCGGGGACAGGGATGAAAAACTGTTTTTT CASSPGDRDEKLFF